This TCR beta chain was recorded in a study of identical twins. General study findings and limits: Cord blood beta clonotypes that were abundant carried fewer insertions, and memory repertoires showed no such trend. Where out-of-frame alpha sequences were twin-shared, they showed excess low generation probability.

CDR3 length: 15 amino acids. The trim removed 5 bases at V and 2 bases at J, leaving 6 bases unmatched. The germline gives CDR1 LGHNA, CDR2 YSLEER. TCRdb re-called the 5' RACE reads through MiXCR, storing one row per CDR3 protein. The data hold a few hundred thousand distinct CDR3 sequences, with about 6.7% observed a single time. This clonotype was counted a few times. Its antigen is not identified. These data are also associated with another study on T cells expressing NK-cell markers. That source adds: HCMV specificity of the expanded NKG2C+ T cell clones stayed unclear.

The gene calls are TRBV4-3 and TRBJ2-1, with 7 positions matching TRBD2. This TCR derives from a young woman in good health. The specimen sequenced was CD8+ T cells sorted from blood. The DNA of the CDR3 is TGCGCCAGCAGCATGGGGAGGGCCACCTACAATGAGCAGTTCTTC. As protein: CASSMGRATYNEQFF.